In this sample, the clone carrying this T cell receptor (beta chain) turned up a few times. Its antigen is not identified. This entry comes from a study of blood T cells in healthy people across ages. Germline V gene sequence: CDR1 DFQATT, CDR2 SNEGSKA (reference sequence). The CDR3 covers 18 residues. V was clipped by 0 bases and J by 3 bases; unmatched bases: 16. Each of the donors had around 9 milliliters of peripheral blood drawn into EDTA-treated Vacutainer tubes. A second roughly 6 to 12 cycle PCR used barcoded and J-beta primers. With 12 random nucleotides, a template-switch adaptor tagged each individual cDNA molecule. MiXCR, run by TCRdb on the 5' RACE reads, gives a single entry per CDR3 protein. The table has about 1.5 million distinct CDR3 sequences, around 40% seen once. Study-wide findings and caveats: Diversity figures based on one million T cells were deemed too low.

The clonotype was recovered from a woman younger than 30 in good health. The genes are TRBV20-1 and TRBJ1-1, with 7 nucleotides matching TRBD1. Source material: blood. In nucleotides, the CDR3 is TGCAGTGCTAGAGATTTGAGGGGGCGGAGGGGAAGGGACACTGAAGCTTTCTTT. Its protein is CSARDLRGRRGRDTEAFF.